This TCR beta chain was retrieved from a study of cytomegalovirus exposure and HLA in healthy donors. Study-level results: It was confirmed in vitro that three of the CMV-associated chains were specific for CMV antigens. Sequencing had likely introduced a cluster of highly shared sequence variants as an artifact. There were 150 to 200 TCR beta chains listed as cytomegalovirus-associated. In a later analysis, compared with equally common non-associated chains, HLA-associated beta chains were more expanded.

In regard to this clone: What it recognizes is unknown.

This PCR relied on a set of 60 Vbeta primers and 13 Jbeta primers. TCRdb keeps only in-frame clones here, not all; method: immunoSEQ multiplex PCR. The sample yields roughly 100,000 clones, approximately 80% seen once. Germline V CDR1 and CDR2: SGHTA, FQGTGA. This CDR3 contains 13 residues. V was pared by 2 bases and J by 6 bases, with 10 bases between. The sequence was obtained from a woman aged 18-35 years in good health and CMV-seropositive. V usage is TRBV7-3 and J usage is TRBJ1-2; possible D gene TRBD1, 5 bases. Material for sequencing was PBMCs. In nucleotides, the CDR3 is TGTGCCAGCAGCTTACAGGGATTTGATGGCTACACCTTC. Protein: CASSLQGFDGYTF.